This T cell receptor (beta chain) came from a study of control samples from healthy donors and cancer patients (dated by TCRdb to the early 2020s). The library was produced with the immunoSEQ multiplex PCR assay. The table was pulled from immuneACCESS by TCRdb, which kept in-frame rearrangements only. Such tables lose some clones; where checked, under half of the loss comes from unresolved V genes, and the rest has no known cause. Within this sample are 150,000 to 180,000 clones, with approximately 93% of them counted one time only. The ten largest account for 4.5% to 6% of the sample. The CDR3 covers 13 residues, taking in both the cysteine and the phenylalanine. The DNA shown is the 39-base CDR3, in frame from base 1. CDR1 and CDR2, looked up from the germline V gene, are MNHEY and SVGAGI. V loses 2 bases, J loses 6 bases, and the germline ends lie 10 bases apart. Note on this clone: Its antigen is unknown. Base-call qualities are not available, and no considerably larger clone is one nucleotide away.

The V and J genes are TRBV6-5 and TRBJ1-2; tentative D gene TRBD1, with 5 bases matching. The sample was blood. This TCR was sampled from a man between 40 and 49 years old in good health. The DNA sequence is as follows: TGTGCCAGCAGTTACGGCGGGGGAAATGGCTACACCTTC. This yields the protein CASSYGGGNGYTF.